This section outlines one TCR beta chain sequence together with its context. Its target antigen remains unknown. Per-base quality was not reported, and no clone a single base away is much larger than it. The record originates from a study of blood T cell repertoires in COVID-19 (dated by TCRdb to between 2020 and 2021). For the wider study: Collaborator samples came from the United States, Italy and Spain and covered acute and convalescent phases of COVID-19. The prospective study material was composed of cDNA or gDNA derived from T cells, B-cell-depleted T cells, or PBMCs. Subjects who had been exposed to COVID-19, were actively infected with it, or had recovered from it provided the deeply sampled blood TCRbeta repertoires that made up the dataset. A freely available public database, intended as a resource for researchers studying the immune response to SARS-CoV-2, is where the repertoires were released. Samples came from the ongoing ImmuneRACE study (first 160 participants) plus 1,254 subjects from 6 global collaborators. The sample metadata nearly always contained a de-identified subject ID, COVID-19 status, age in years and sex. HLA class I and class II types, where available, came from metadata supplied by the sample provider rather than from assay-based typing. Overall results and qualifications from the work: How much clinical and demographic metadata was included differed by source and by participant, and the metadata was provided uncurated.

TCRbeta CDR3 regions were amplified from genomic DNA by means of the immunoSEQ Assay, a bias-controlled multiplex PCR. Processing in the source paper ran as follows. Nucleated cell counts per sample were estimated from amplification of reference gene primers within the assay. Sequence reads were collapsed and filtered to measure the absolute abundance of every unique TCRbeta CDR3 rearrangement. Productive Simpson clonality was computed per sample as the square root of Simpson's diversity index over productive rearrangements. TCRdb carries this immuneACCESS record with in-frame sequences only. Its versions omit some clonotypes, under half of them owing to an unresolved V gene in the studies checked, with the rest unexplained. V and J calls and clone size are given by that table; D and trimming were obtained from the DNA. Present in this sample are 350,000 or so clones, 85% to 90% of which were seen just once. The ten largest clones capture approximately 0.97% of the sample.

V has 3 bases trimmed and J has 4 bases trimmed; junction bases matching no gene number 4. CDR1 MNHNS and CDR2 SASEGT were looked up in the germline V gene. From the cysteine through the phenylalanine, the CDR3 covers 16 amino acids. Only CDR3 DNA is held: 48 bases, read in frame from base 1. Participants in the prospective study were enrolled through a virtual design, were aged about 18 to 90 years, and lived in under 25 United States geographic areas. In the prospective study, cohorts were assigned on the basis of participant-reported clinical history obtained from a screening survey and a study questionnaire. Exposed participants were defined as having been in contact with someone with a PCR-confirmed or clinician-diagnosed COVID-19 case within 2 weeks of study entry. Each participant in the prospective study had whole blood, serum and a nasopharyngeal or oropharyngeal swab collected by mobile phlebotomists. Prospective study participants could optionally give additional blood draws and questionnaires over an approximately two-month period. Blood samples from the prospective study were shipped frozen or at room temperature prior to DNA extraction.

The rearranged chain carries TRBV6-1 and TRBJ2-2; 11 bases in between match TRBD2. This receptor was taken from a woman between 25 and 40 years old who had been exposed to COVID-19. The sample was PBMCs or T cells enriched from blood (not recorded which). CDR3 protein: CASSELSGRGTGELFF. At the DNA level, the sequence is TGTGCCAGCAGTGAGCTTAGCGGGAGGGGCACCGGGGAGCTGTTTTTT.